Each of the 7 T cell receptor beta chains below was sequenced from the same sample in a study of post-analysis software for immune sequencing data. General study findings and limits: Higher frequency in patients than in controls was seen for 5 or 6 TRBV segments, with TRBV5-6, TRBV5-1 and TRBV20-1 among them.

The authors incorporated unique molecular identifiers into the TCR beta cDNA libraries. TCRdb recomputed calls from the PCR reads with MiXCR, one row per CDR3 protein. This table has roughly 800,000 distinct CDR3 sequences, roughly half appearing once. These receptors have no known antigen. The sequencing input was blood. The source of these receptors is a girl between 10 and 17 years old with multiple sclerosis.

The rearrangement joins TRBV5-1 to TRBJ1-1; no firm D call. The CDR3 loop spans 15 amino acids. Germline lookup yields CDR1 SGHRS and CDR2 YFSETQ. Trimming took off 0 bases at V and 3 bases at J, with 12 bases between the two ends. CDR3 sequence reads: CASSLGPRADTEAFF. CDR3 DNA sequence: TGCGCCAGCAGCTTGGGACCCCGGGCCGACACTGAAGCTTTCTTT.

The genes are TRBV12-3 or TRBV12-4 and TRBJ2-3; 8 nucleotides align to TRBD2. There are 14 residues in the CDR3. The ends lost 9 bases at V and 1 base at J; junction bases unmatched: 6. The CDR3 nucleotides are TGTGCCAGTCGGGGGGGTTCACGCACAGATACGCAGTATTTT. Translated: CASRGGSRTDTQYF.

The table lists this clonotype with a few counts. The chain combines TRBV20-1 with TRBJ2-1; D is perhaps TRBD2 (6 bases). The V and J ends lost 3 bases and 3 bases respectively, with 12 bases between them. Per germline, CDR1 DFQATT and CDR2 SNEGSKA (reference sequence). This CDR3 has 14 residues. This chain's CDR3 is CSASFGGDYNEQFF. CDR3 sequence (DNA): TGCAGTGCTAGTTTCGGGGGAGACTACAATGAGCAGTTCTTC.

This clonotype came up a few times. The J gene is TRBJ1-2, the V gene TRBV20-1, with D maybe TRBD1 (5 bases). The CDR3 loop spans 12 amino acids. CDR1 is DFQATT and CDR2 is SNEGSKA in the germline V gene (reference sequence). The ends were cut back, 0 bases at V and 4 bases at J, with 6 bases in the middle. For the CDR3, the DNA is TGCAGTGCTAGAGAGAGGGGCTATGGCTACACCTTC. It specifies CSARERGYGYTF.

The chain combines TRBV12-3 or TRBV12-4 with TRBJ2-1; perhaps TRBD1 as D (6 bases). V was trimmed by 4 bases and J by 3 bases, leaving 16 bases between them. The CDR3 runs to 16 residues. The CDR3 reads CASSSTRQENYNEQFF. The CDR3 DNA sequence: TGTGCCAGCAGTTCAACCCGACAGGAGAACTACAATGAGCAGTTCTTC.

This sequence joins TRBV7-9 and TRBJ2-5; 10 bases match TRBD1. The germline gives CDR1 SEHNR, CDR2 FQNEAQ (reference sequence). The ends lost 4 bases at V and 0 bases at J; junction bases unmatched: 8. The CDR3 spans 17 residues. CDR3: CASSSRDRGWYQETQYF. As DNA, the CDR3 is TGTGCCAGCAGCTCCCGGGACAGGGGTTGGTACCAAGAGACCCAGTACTTC.

The V gene is TRBV6-4, the J gene TRBJ2-4; D gene ambiguous. Germline V gene sequence: CDR1 MRHNA, CDR2 SNTAGT. The CDR3 runs 11 residues. Trimming took 2 bases from V and 15 from J, leaving 11 bases between them. In DNA form, the CDR3 reads TGTGCCAGCAGTGACACCTACGAGCGGTACTTC. Its protein is CASSDTYERYF.